This T cell receptor beta chain emerged from a study of T cell responses to AZD1222 COVID-19 vaccine. Profiling relied on immunoSEQ multiplex PCR, and the TCRdb table lists in-frame clones only, not all of them. The data show about 150,000 clones, about 89% seen once. Deletions cut 7 bases from V and 2 bases from J, with 9 bases between. The CDR3 loop spans 11 amino acids. Germline loops: CDR1 DFQATT, CDR2 SNEGSKA (reference sequence). As concerns this clone: Antigen: not known.

Study-level points and caveats: Baseline seropositives among AZD1222 recipients totaled only 5 to 7.

The chain is built from TRBV20-1 and TRBJ2-7; tentative D call: TRBD1 (6 bases). The sequencing here drew on peripheral blood, taken on day 0 of AZD1222 vaccination. The clonotype originates from an adult in good health. The CDR3: CSGDITYEQYF. CDR3 in DNA: TGCAGTGGGGACATTACCTACGAGCAGTACTTC.